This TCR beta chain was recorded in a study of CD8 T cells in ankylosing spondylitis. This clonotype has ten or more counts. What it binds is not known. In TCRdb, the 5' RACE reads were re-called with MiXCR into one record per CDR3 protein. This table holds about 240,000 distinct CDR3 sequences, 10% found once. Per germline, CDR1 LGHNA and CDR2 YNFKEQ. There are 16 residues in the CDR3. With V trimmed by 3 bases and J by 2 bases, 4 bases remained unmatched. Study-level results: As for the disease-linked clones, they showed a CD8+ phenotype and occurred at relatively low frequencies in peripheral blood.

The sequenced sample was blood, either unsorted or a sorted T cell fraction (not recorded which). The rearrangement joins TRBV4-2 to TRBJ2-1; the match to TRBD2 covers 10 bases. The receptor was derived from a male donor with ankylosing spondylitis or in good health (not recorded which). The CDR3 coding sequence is TGTGCCAGCAGCCAGGAAGCGGGAGGGCCCTACAATGAGCAGTTCTTC. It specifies CASSQEAGGPYNEQFF.